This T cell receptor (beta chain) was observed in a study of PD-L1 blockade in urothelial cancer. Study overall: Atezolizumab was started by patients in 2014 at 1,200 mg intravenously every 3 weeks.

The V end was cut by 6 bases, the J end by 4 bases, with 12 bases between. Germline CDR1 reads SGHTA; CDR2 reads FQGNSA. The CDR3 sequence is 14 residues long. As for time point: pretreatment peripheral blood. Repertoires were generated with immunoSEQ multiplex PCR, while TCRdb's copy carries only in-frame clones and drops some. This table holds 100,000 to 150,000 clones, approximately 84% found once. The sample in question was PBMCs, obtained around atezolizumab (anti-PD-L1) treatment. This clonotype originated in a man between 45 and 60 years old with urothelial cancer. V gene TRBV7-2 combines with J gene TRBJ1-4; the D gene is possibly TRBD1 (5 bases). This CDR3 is CASSTGLSNEKLFF. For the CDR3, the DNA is TGTGCCAGCAGTACGGGACTGAGTAATGAAAAACTGTTTTTT.